This T cell receptor (beta chain) was captured by sequencing in a study of T cells in pancreatic ductal adenocarcinoma. Worth noting for this clone: Its cognate antigen is unknown.

Libraries were prepared by immunoSEQ multiplex PCR; TCRdb keeps only in-frame clonotypes and omits some of them. Of over 90,000 clones detected, 90% to 95% appear once; the ten largest clones hold less than 4%. No neoadjuvant therapy was given to the selected pancreatic ductal adenocarcinoma patients before their surgery. Study-level results: Unique clonotypes were about 8-fold more numerous in blood than in tumor. The resected pancreatic cancer cohort was biased toward the minority with early-stage disease. Enrichment of CD45RO+ effector over naive T cells in tumors may bias clonality. Mean clonality was approximately 0.11 in tumors and roughly 0.067 in blood, not significantly different.

Trimming cost V 10 bases and J 2 bases; bases outside gene matches: 10. The CDR3 runs to 15 residues. Germline CDR1 and CDR2: LNHDA and SQIVND (reference sequence). This chain uses TRBV19 with TRBJ2-5; TRBD2 agrees at 10 bases. Sequences were obtained from PBMCs. The TCR comes from a human donor with pancreatic ductal adenocarcinoma. Written as DNA, the CDR3 is TGTGCCACTAAAGAGCGGGAGGGAGGTCAAGAGACCCAGTACTTC. As protein: CATKEREGGQETQYF. The full variable domain, its missing parts supplied by reference TRBV19 and TRBJ2-5, is DGGITQSPKYLFRKEGQNVTLSCEQNLNHDAMYWYRQDPGQGLRLIYYSQIVNDFQKGDIAEGYSVSREKKESFPLTVTSAQKNPTAFYLCATKEREGGQETQYFGPGTRLLVL.